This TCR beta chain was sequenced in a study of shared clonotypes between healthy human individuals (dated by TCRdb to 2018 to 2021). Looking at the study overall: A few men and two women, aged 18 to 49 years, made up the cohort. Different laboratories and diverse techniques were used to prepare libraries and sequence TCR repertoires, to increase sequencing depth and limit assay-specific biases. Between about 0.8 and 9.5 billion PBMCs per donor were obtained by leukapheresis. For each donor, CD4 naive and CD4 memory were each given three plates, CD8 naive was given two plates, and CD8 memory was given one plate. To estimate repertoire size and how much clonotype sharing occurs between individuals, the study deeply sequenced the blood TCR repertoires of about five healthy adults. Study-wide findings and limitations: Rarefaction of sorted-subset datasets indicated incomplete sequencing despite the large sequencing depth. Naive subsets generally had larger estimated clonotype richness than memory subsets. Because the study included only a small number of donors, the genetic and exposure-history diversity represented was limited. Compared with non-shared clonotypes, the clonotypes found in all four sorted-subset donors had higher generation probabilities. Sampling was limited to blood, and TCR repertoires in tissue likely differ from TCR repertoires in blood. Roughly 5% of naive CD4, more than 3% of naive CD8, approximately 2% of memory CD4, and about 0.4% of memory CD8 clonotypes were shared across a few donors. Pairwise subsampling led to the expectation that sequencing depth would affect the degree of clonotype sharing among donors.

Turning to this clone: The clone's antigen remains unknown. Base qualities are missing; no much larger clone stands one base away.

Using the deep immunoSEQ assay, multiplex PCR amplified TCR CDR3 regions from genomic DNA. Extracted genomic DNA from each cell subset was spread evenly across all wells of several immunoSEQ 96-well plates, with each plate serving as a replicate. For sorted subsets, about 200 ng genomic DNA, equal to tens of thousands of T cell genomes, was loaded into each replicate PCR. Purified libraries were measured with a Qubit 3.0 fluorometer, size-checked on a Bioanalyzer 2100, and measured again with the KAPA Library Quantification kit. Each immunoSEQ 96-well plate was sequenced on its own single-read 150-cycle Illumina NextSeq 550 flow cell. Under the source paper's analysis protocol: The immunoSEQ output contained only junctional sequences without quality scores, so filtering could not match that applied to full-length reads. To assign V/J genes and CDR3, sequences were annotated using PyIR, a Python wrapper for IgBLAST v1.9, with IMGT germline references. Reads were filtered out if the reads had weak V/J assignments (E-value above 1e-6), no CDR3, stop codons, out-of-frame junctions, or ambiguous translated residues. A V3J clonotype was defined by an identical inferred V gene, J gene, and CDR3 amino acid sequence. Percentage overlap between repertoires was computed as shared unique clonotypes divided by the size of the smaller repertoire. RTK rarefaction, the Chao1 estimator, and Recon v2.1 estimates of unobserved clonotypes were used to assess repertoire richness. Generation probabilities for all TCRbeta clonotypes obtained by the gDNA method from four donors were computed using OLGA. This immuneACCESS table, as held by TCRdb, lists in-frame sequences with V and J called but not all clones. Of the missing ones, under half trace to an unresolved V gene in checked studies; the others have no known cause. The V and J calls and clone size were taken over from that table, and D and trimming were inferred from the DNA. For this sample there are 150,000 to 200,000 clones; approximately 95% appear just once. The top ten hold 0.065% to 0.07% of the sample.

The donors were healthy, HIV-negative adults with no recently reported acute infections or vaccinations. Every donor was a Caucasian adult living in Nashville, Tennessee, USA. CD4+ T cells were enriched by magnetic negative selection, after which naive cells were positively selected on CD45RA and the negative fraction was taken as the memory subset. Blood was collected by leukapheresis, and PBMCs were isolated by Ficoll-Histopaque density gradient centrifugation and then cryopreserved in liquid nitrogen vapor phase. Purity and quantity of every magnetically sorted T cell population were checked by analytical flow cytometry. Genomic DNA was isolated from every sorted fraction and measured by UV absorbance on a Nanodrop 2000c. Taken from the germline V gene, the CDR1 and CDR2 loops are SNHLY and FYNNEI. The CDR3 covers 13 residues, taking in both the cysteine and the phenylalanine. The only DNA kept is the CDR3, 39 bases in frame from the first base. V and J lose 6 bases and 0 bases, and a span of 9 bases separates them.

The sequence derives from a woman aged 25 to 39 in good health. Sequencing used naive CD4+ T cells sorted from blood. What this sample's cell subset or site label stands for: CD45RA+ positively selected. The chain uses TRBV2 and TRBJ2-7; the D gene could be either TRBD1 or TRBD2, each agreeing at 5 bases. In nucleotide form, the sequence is TGTGCCAGCAGGGGGGACGGCTCCTACGAGCAGTACTTC. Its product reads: CASRGDGSYEQYF. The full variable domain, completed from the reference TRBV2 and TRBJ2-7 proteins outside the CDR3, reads EPEVTQTPSHQVTQMGQEVILRCVPISNHLYFYWYRQILGQKVEFLVSFYNNEISEKSEIFDDQFSVERPDGSNFTLKIRSTKLEDSAMYFCASRGDGSYEQYFGPGTRLTVT.